Listed below are T cell receptor beta chains from one sample, sequenced in a study of blood T cell repertoires in COVID-19. Clones were sequenced by immunoSEQ multiplex PCR, and TCRdb holds only the in-frame ones, with some missing. The sample shows 150,000 to 200,000 clones, approximately 95% of them seen only once. Sequenced material: peripheral blood. The receptors come from a woman in her sixties or seventies with COVID-19, enrolled during active disease. Each CDR3 is given with its conserved first and last residue. The D gene is left open where the match is weak. Part of the rows lack a size; the others show once, few, many or a class for expanded clones.

D gene,J gene,V gene,clone size,CDR3 DNA,CDR3 protein
NA,TRBJ1-1,TRBV6-1,NA,TGTGCCAGCAGTGAGGACAGCGGGGCCACTGAAGCTTTCTTT,CASSEDSGATEAFF
NA,TRBJ2-7,TRBV6-6,few,TGTGCCAGCTCCGGGACCCCCCGTGAGGGGGAGTACTTC,CASSGTPREGEYF
NA,TRBJ2-2,TRBV5-8,NA,TGTGCCAGCAGCTTTCAGATCCCGAACACCGGGGAGCTGTTTTTT,CASSFQIPNTGELFF
NA,TRBJ2-1,TRBV7-2,once,TGTGCCAGCAGCTCGCAATCCAGGGTTCTGGGCGAGCAGTTCTTC,CASSSQSRVLGEQFF
TRBD1,TRBJ2-7,TRBV5-1,NA,TGCGCCAGCAGCTGGGGGACAGGGCTCAACGAGCAGTACTTC,CASSWGTGLNEQYF
NA,TRBJ1-1,TRBV9,NA,TGTGCCAGCAGCGTAGGTGAGGGGGTCTCGACTGAAGCTTTCTTT,CASSVGEGVSTEAFF
NA,TRBJ1-2,TRBV25-1,NA,TGTGCCAGCAGCCCACTCCGGGACTCCGGTGGCTACACCTTC,CASSPLRDSGGYTF
NA,TRBJ2-7,TRBV18,NA,TGTGCCAGCTCACCAGGGACATTGGTCGGTTACGAGCAGTACTTC,CASSPGTLVGYEQYF
TRBD1,TRBJ1-2,TRBV7-2,NA,TGTGCCAGCAGTCGTATTAGGGGGCAGGGTAACTATGGCTACACCTTC,CASSRIRGQGNYGYTF
TRBD1,TRBJ2-5,TRBV15,NA,TGTGCCACCAGCAGAGATAGGGGGCCCCAAGAGACCCAGTACTTC,CATSRDRGPQETQYF
NA,TRBJ1-1,TRBV29-1,NA,TGCAGCGTTGTAGGCAGGGGAAACACTGAAGCTTTCTTT,CSVVGRGNTEAFF
TRBD1,TRBJ1-2,TRBV3-1/TRBV3-2,NA,TGTGCCAGCAGCCCAGGGGGAGGAGGGGGCCGTAACTATGGCTACACCTTC,CASSPGGGGGRNYGYTF
NA,TRBJ2-1,TRBV25-1,NA,TGTGCCAGCAGTGAATCGGGGAATGAGCAGTTCTTC,CASSESGNEQFF
NA,TRBJ1-2,TRBV12-3/TRBV12-4,NA,TGTGCCAGCAGTGTCTCTCCGTCCGGCTACACCTTC,CASSVSPSGYTF
NA,TRBJ1-1,TRBV7-6,NA,TGTGCCAGCAGCCTAGGGCTGGCGGAGAACACTGAAGCTTTCTTT,CASSLGLAENTEAFF
NA,TRBJ2-5,TRBV2,NA,TGTGCCAGCAGTCTACAGGGAGGGCAAGAGACCCAGTACTTC,CASSLQGGQETQYF
NA,TRBJ2-1,TRBV5-1,NA,TGCGCCAGCAGCTCCGGGGATCTCGGGGAGCAGTTCTTC,CASSSGDLGEQFF
TRBD1,TRBJ2-1,TRBV6-2/TRBV6-3,NA,TGTGCCAGCAGTTACCTAGGGACAGACTACAATGAGCAGTTCTTC,CASSYLGTDYNEQFF
NA,TRBJ1-3,TRBV20-1,NA,TGCAGTGCTAGTTTCGGAGGGGATAGAAACACCATATATTTT,CSASFGGDRNTIYF
TRBD1,TRBJ1-4,TRBV2,NA,TGTGCCAGCAGACAGGACAGGCCGAGTAATGAAAAACTGTTTTTT,CASRQDRPSNEKLFF
NA,TRBJ2-1,TRBV4-1,NA,TGCGCCAGCAGCCGCCAGGCCGGGACCTACAATGAGCAGTTCTTC,CASSRQAGTYNEQFF
TRBD1,TRBJ1-2,TRBV7-2,NA,TGTGCCAGCAGCTTAGCCGGGACAGGGTCCTACACCTTC,CASSLAGTGSYTF
TRBD1,TRBJ2-7,TRBV7-2,NA,TGTGCCAGTAAATGGACAGGTGATGCCTACGAGCAGTACTTC,CASKWTGDAYEQYF
TRBD1,TRBJ1-2,TRBV18,NA,TGTGCCAGCTCACCACCAGACAGGGTCCATGGCTACACCTTC,CASSPPDRVHGYTF
NA,TRBJ2-7,TRBV9,NA,TGTGCCAGCAGCGTAGGAGGGAGCGCCCTCTACGAGCAGTACTTC,CASSVGGSALYEQYF
NA,TRBJ1-3,TRBV30,few,TGTGCCTGGAGCACAGGACATACTGGAAACACCATATATTTT,CAWSTGHTGNTIYF
NA,TRBJ1-1,TRBV29-1,once,TGCAGCGTTTCGTGGGGCGCAGACGAAGCTTTCTTT,CSVSWGADEAFF
NA,TRBJ2-3,TRBV7-2,NA,TGTGCCAGCAGCGATCGGACTTCCCCCAAGTATTTT,CASSDRTSPKYF
NA,TRBJ1-1,TRBV2,NA,TGTGCCAGCGGATCCGGGACACTGGGTGAAGCTTTCTTT,CASGSGTLGEAFF
NA,TRBJ2-5,TRBV7-2,NA,TGTGCCAGCAGCCCCCCGGGGGGCCGGGAGACCCAGTACTTC,CASSPPGGRETQYF
NA,TRBJ1-4,TRBV19,NA,TGTGCCAGTAGTATGGGAGGGCTCGGGGAAAAACTGTTTTTT,CASSMGGLGEKLFF
NA,TRBJ2-5,TRBV6-2/TRBV6-3,NA,TGTGCCAGCAGTTACGCGCTCGGGGCAGGGGCAGAGACCCAGTACTTC,CASSYALGAGAETQYF
NA,TRBJ1-4,TRBV27,NA,TGTGCCAGCAGTTTATCTTGGGGGGCTAATGAAAAACTGTTTTTT,CASSLSWGANEKLFF
NA,TRBJ1-1,TRBV19,NA,TGTGCCACCACCTTTCGGTATGAAGCTTTCTTT,CATTFRYEAFF
TRBD1,TRBJ1-1,TRBV6-6,NA,TGTGCCAGCAGTTACGGTCCCGGGACAGGGCATCCTGAAGCTTTCTTT,CASSYGPGTGHPEAFF
NA,TRBJ1-2,TRBV6-2/TRBV6-3,NA,TGTGCCAGCAGTTTGGGGGGTGGCTACACCTTC,CASSLGGGYTF
TRBD1,TRBJ2-2,TRBV3-1/TRBV3-2,once,TGTGCCAGCAGCCCCTGGGACAGAAGGACCGGGGAGCTGTTTTTT,CASSPWDRRTGELFF
TRBD1,TRBJ1-3,TRBV2,NA,TGTGCCAGCAGTAGGGACAGGGTTGGTGGAAACACCATATATTTT,CASSRDRVGGNTIYF
TRBD1,TRBJ2-1,TRBV12-3/TRBV12-4,NA,TGTGCCAGCAGTAGGGGGCTTTACAATGAGCAGTTCTTC,CASSRGLYNEQFF
TRBD2,TRBJ2-7,TRBV7-2,NA,TGTGCCAGCAGCCCAACGACTAGCGGACTGTACGAGCAGTACTTC,CASSPTTSGLYEQYF
TRBD2,TRBJ2-5,TRBV7-9,NA,TGTGCCAGCAGCTCGGGACTAGCGGGGGGACAAGAGACCCAGTACTTC,CASSSGLAGGQETQYF
TRBD2,TRBJ2-1,TRBV6-1,NA,TGTGCCAGCAGTGAATCAGGGCTAGCGGGGGCCAACTACAATGAGCAGTTCTTC,CASSESGLAGANYNEQFF
TRBD1,TRBJ1-3,TRBV10-1,NA,TGCGCCAGCAGTGAATGGCGAGGGCAGGGGGTATACAGTTTTGGAAACACCATATATTTT,CASSEWRGQGVYSFGNTIYF
NA,TRBJ1-5,TRBV19,few,TGTGCCAGTCAGGAAGACGGTCGTAGGCCCCAGCATTTT,CASQEDGRRPQHF
TRBD2,TRBJ2-7,TRBV5-1,NA,TGCGCCAGCAGCCGGGAGGCTAGCGGGGGGGCCTGGTTCCACGAGCAGTACTTC,CASSREASGGAWFHEQYF
NA,TRBJ1-4,TRBV11-2,NA,TGTGCCAGCAGCTTCCGGGGGACTAATGAAAAACTGTTTTTT,CASSFRGTNEKLFF
TRBD1,TRBJ1-2,TRBV3-1/TRBV3-2,NA,TGTGCCAGCAGCCAACAATGGACAGGGGAGACGGGCTACACCTTC,CASSQQWTGETGYTF
NA,TRBJ2-1,TRBV5-1,NA,TGCGCCAGCAGTGTGAGTAACTCCTACAATGAGCAGTTCTTC,CASSVSNSYNEQFF
NA,TRBJ1-5,TRBV12-5,once,TGTGCTAGTGGTTTTCACAGACTAAGCAATCAGCCCCAGCATTTT,CASGFHRLSNQPQHF
NA,TRBJ1-2,TRBV7-8,NA,TGTGCCAGCAGCTTAGCCACAGCAAGGTCCGGCTACACCTTC,CASSLATARSGYTF
NA,TRBJ1-1,TRBV10-3,NA,TGTGCCACCAGGGTCACAAACGTGAACACTGAAGCTTTCTTT,CATRVTNVNTEAFF
NA,TRBJ1-1,TRBV18,NA,TGTGCCAGCTCCTCACCCGTGGGGGCTCAGACTGAAGCTTTCTTT,CASSSPVGAQTEAFF
NA,TRBJ1-1,TRBV6-2/TRBV6-3,NA,TGTGCCAGCAGTTACTTCAAGGGGCGATGGACTGAAGCTTTCTTT,CASSYFKGRWTEAFF
NA,TRBJ1-1,TRBV6-5,NA,TGTGCCAGCAGTTCCCGACAGTCAGGGCCTACTGAAGCTTTCTTT,CASSSRQSGPTEAFF